The clone carrying this TCR beta chain has at least ten counts. Antigen unknown. The data belong to a study of T cells in Graves' hyperthyroidism and ophthalmopathy. Researchers took RNA transcripts and amplified the TCR beta CDR3 regions from them. In the first-round RT-PCR of the TCR CDR3, the HTBI primer set was used. TCRdb passed the multiplex PCR reads through MiXCR, listing each CDR3 protein once. Counted here are 250,000 to 350,000 distinct CDR3 sequences, about 20% occurring once; the ten biggest clones make up around 62%. Germline V gene sequence: CDR1 GTSNPN, CDR2 SVGIG (reference sequence). The CDR3 is 13 residues long. With 5 bases removed from V and 6 bases from J, the gap between germline ends came to 17 bases. A Clinical Activity Score of at least 3, a NOSPECS grade of at least 4 and a duration under 3 months were recorded in the ophthalmopathy patients. Diagnoses were established using clinical symptoms, serum thyroxine and TRAb, thyroid ultrasound and orbital computed tomography. Fresh 10 ml peripheral blood yielded PBMCs.

Study results and limitations: In the analysis, a 13 V-J model separated ophthalmopathy from stable hyperthyroidism.

The chain has TRBV30 and TRBJ2-7; unclear D gene. The specimen sequenced was blood. The sequence came from a man aged 25-40 years with Graves' ophthalmopathy. The CDR3, as DNA: TGTGCCTGGGACCCGTCAGCTCAGTCCGAGCAGTACTTC. It yields the protein CAWDPSAQSEQYF.